Below, one T cell receptor (beta chain) is given with its context. Its antigen target is currently unknown. Within one base of it there is no much larger clone, and no base qualities were kept. This entry is derived from a study of shared clonotypes between healthy human individuals (dated by TCRdb to 2020 to 2021). About the investigation overall: A couple of women and a few men aged 18 to 49 years were included in the cohort. For each donor, three plates each were used for CD4 naive and CD4 memory, two plates were used for CD8 naive, and one plate was used for CD8 memory. Blood TCR repertoires of four to six healthy adults were deeply sequenced to estimate repertoire size and the extent of clonotype sharing between individuals. To increase sequencing depth and limit assay-specific biases, different laboratories used diverse techniques to prepare libraries and sequence TCR repertoires. Per donor, leukapheresis produced somewhere between about 0.85 and 9.5 billion PBMCs.

Using the deep immunoSEQ assay, multiplex PCR amplified TCR CDR3 regions from genomic DNA. Genomic DNA extracted from each cell subset was distributed evenly over all wells of several immunoSEQ 96-well plates, and each plate served as one replicate. For sorted subsets, roughly 200 ng of genomic DNA, equivalent to roughly 33,000 T cell genomes, went into each replicate PCR. Purified libraries were measured with a Qubit 3.0 fluorometer, size-checked on a Bioanalyzer 2100, and measured again with the KAPA Library Quantification kit. Every immunoSEQ 96-well plate was sequenced on a separate single-read 150-cycle Illumina NextSeq 550 flow cell. Per the original workflow: Because only junctional sequences without quality scores were contained in the immunoSEQ output, filtering matching that applied to full-length reads could not be performed. To assign V/J genes and CDR3, sequences were annotated against IMGT germline references using PyIR, a Python wrapper for IgBLAST v1.9. Reads with weak V/J assignments (E-value above 1e-6), missing CDR3, stop codons, out-of-frame junctions, or ambiguous translated residues were removed. V3J clonotypes were defined as sequences sharing the same inferred V gene, J gene, and CDR3 amino acid sequence. To compute the percentage overlap between repertoires, the number of shared unique clonotypes was divided by the size of the smaller repertoire. Richness of each repertoire was evaluated using RTK rarefaction, the Chao1 estimator, and Recon v2.1 estimates of unobserved clonotypes. For all TCRbeta clonotypes obtained by the gDNA method from a few donors, generation probabilities were computed with OLGA. The table comes from immuneACCESS by way of TCRdb, which keeps in-frame sequences with V and J called. Part of the clones is missing from these tables; in studies checked, under half for an unresolved V gene and the rest for unknown reasons. Clone size and V and J calls were adopted from that table, with D and trimming inferred from the DNA. The sample profile shows approximately 650,000 clones; about 95% of them were found once. The ten most abundant clones make up 0.11% of the sample.

The CDR3 starts with the cysteine, ends with the phenylalanine, and has 14 residues. The DNA shown is the 42-base CDR3, in frame from base 1. In the germline V gene, CDR1 corresponds to SGHVS and CDR2 to FQNEAQ. Clipping removes 5 bases from V and 0 bases from J, with 3 as the unmatched junction base count. General study outcomes and caveats: Naive subsets generally had larger estimated clonotype richness than memory subsets did. Incomplete sequencing was indicated by rarefaction of sorted-subset datasets, despite the large sequencing depth. Clonotypes shared by all four sorted-subset donors showed higher generation probabilities than non-shared clonotypes. Pairwise subsampling led to the expectation that sequencing depth would affect the degree of clonotype sharing among donors. When several donors were compared, the shared fraction of clonotypes was about 5.2% for naive CD4, roughly 3.3% for naive CD8, roughly 2.5% for memory CD4, and less than 0.5% for memory CD8. Because the study included a small number of donors, the genetic and exposure-history diversity represented was limited. Sampling was limited to blood, and TCR repertoires in tissue likely differ from TCR repertoires in blood.

CD8 naive samples consisted of CD45RO-negative cells that were positively selected for CCR7, yielding a CD45RA+CCR7+ population without TemRA cells. Healthy HIV-negative adults with no recently reported acute infections or vaccinations were included as donors. Only Caucasian adults living in Nashville, Tennessee, USA were represented among the donors. Blood was obtained by leukapheresis, after which PBMCs were separated by Ficoll-Histopaque density gradient centrifugation and cryopreserved in liquid nitrogen vapor phase. Analytical flow cytometry was used to check the purity and quantity of each magnetically sorted T cell population. Genomic DNA was isolated from every sorted fraction and measured by UV absorbance on a Nanodrop 2000c.

The source material was naive CD8+ T cells sorted from blood. What this sample's cell subset or site label stands for: CD45RA+CCR7+. The clonotype was recovered from a woman between 25 and 40 years old in good health. The chain links TRBV7-8 with TRBJ2-7, and 8 junction bases match TRBD2. The nucleotides read TGTGCCAGCAGCCCCGGGAGGGGCTCCTACGAGCAGTACTTC. This translates into CASSPGRGSYEQYF.